A single sample is the source of the 9 T cell receptor beta chains below, sequenced in a study of neurological immune-mediated disorders. From the 5' RACE reads, TCRdb called clonotypes with MiXCR, one entry per CDR3 protein. Among tens of thousands of distinct CDR3 sequences, roughly an eighth were seen once, and the ten largest hold under 5.5%. The time point was: longitudinal time-point 1 (baseline). Sequenced input: PBMCs. The receptors originated from a female donor with HTLV-1-associated myelopathy (HAM/TSP).

The chain carries TRBV3-1 and TRBJ1-3; the D is unclear. This CDR3 has 17 residues. V lost 0 bases, J lost 3 bases, and 15 bases lay in between. Germline V gene lookup returns CDR1 LGHDT and CDR2 YNNKEL (reference sequence). As DNA, the CDR3 is TGTGCCAGCAGCCAAGATACATCTTTGGGTTATGGAAACACCATATATTTT. The encoded protein is CASSQDTSLGYGNTIYF.

The table lists this clonotype with many counts. An end of the junction does not agree with germline; a read error may underlie this. The V gene is TRBV7-8, the J gene TRBJ1-4; D possibly corresponds to TRBD1 (6 bases). The germline CDR1 and CDR2 sequences are SGHVS and FQNEAQ. The CDR3 is 15 residues long. The CDR3 here is CASSLGGTTNEKLFF. CDR3 DNA: TGTGCCAGCAGCTTAGGGGGGACAACAAATGAAAAACTGTTTTTT.

This clonotype was detected many times. The rearrangement links TRBV25-1 to TRBJ1-4; D is perhaps TRBD1 (6 bases). V lost 4 bases, J lost 10 bases, and 25 bases lay in between. CDR1 and CDR2 (germline): MGHDK, SYGVNS. The CDR3 totals 17 residues. CDR3 DNA sequence: TGTGCCAGCAGTGCCTTCGAAACAGGGTTTTCTATCGGAAAACTGTTTTTT. This codes for CASSAFETGFSIGKLFF. Using reference TRBV25-1 and TRBJ1-4 for the parts outside the CDR3, the full variable domain is EADIYQTPRYLVIGTGKKITLECSQTMGHDKMYWYQQDPGMELHLIHYSYGVNSTEKGDLSSESTVSRIRTEHFPLTLESARPSHTSQYLCASSAFETGFSIGKLFFGSGTQLSVL.

This clonotype was seen at least ten times. This rearrangement joins TRBV7-2 to TRBJ2-1, with D hard to call. This CDR3 has 16 residues. V was pared by 2 bases and J by 3 bases, with 14 bases between. Per the germline V gene, CDR1 is SGHTA and CDR2 is FQGNSA. CDR3 sequence: CASSLSSSRIYNEQFF. The CDR3 region has the DNA TGTGCCAGCAGCTTATCTAGTTCGAGGATCTACAATGAGCAGTTCTTC.

This clonotype was observed a few times. The CDR3 DNA is TGTGCCAGCAGACAAGGCCTAGGGACGGCGAACACCGGGGAGCTGTTTTTT. The encoded protein is CASRQGLGTANTGELFF. This chain connects TRBV6-2 or TRBV6-3 to TRBJ2-2; D might be TRBD1 or TRBD2, each matching 5 bases. The CDR3 extends over 17 amino acids. V lost 6 bases and J lost 0, with 17 bases in between. The germline V gene has CDR1 MNHEY and CDR2 SVGEGT.

This clonotype was counted ten times or more. This chain connects TRBV12-3 or TRBV12-4 to TRBJ2-7; TRBD1 matches at 7 bases. This CDR3 has 13 residues. V lost 6 bases, J lost 5 bases, and 7 bases stayed unmatched. The CDR3 DNA reads as TGTGCCAGCAGCAGGGACAGTTGGAACGAGCAGTACTTC. Protein product: CASSRDSWNEQYF.

This clonotype was detected many times. The chain uses TRBV5-5 and TRBJ2-1, with 10 bases aligning to TRBD2. Losses at the gene ends were 2 bases for V and 7 bases for J; bases not matched to a gene: 6. Germline V gene lookup returns CDR1 SGHKS and CDR2 YYEKEE (reference sequence). The CDR3 covers 15 residues. The CDR3 loop is CASSLSGGASNEQFF. The CDR3 DNA sequence: TGTGCCAGCAGCTTAAGCGGGGGGGCCTCGAATGAGCAGTTCTTC.

This clonotype has at least ten counts. This chain joins TRBV12-3 or TRBV12-4 and TRBJ1-1; D unresolved. This CDR3 region has 11 residues. V was shortened by 6 bases and J by 8 bases, with 10 bases between the two germline ends. The CDR3 loop is CASSSGREAFF. In DNA, the CDR3 is TGTGCCAGCAGCTCCGGGAGGGAAGCTTTCTTT.

This clonotype has a count of ten or more. This chain uses TRBV4-1 with TRBJ2-1; D is ambiguous. Deletions cut 0 bases from V and 0 bases from J, with 6 bases between. The germline CDR1 and CDR2 sequences are MGHRA and YSYEKL. The CDR3 consists of 15 residues. CDR3 in DNA: TGCGCCAGCAGCCAAGATCGGTCCTCCTACAATGAGCAGTTCTTC. This codes for CASSQDRSSYNEQFF.